This T cell receptor beta chain derives from a study of T cells after yellow fever vaccination (dated by TCRdb to the late 2010s). Concerning the study at large: Libraries from fractions with low cell numbers were prepared with the SMART-Seq v4 Ultra Low Input RNA kit. The cohort comprised two healthy male donors, one aged 18 to 30 and one aged 30 to 40 years. Bulk PBMC replicates and cell subsets were isolated from blood drawn at multiple timepoints before and after both primary and secondary immunization. Bulk TCR alpha and beta repertoires were sequenced longitudinally to track T-cell clones before and after primary and booster YFV17D yellow fever vaccination. Here is what the overall study found, with its caveats: Most clones expanded after primary vaccination (approximately 96% of CD4 and roughly 91% of CD8) were re-detected after the booster, suggesting that broad memory maintenance occurred. The study included only a couple of donors, which limits how far the findings can be generalized. Compared with the primary T-cell response, the secondary T-cell response was faster but weaker, reaching its peak on day 5 rather than on day 15. Because abundant contaminating clonotypes from the bulk population could be contained in FACS-sorted repertoires, computational filtering was required. A small fraction of clonotypes appeared in both the CD4 and CD8 compartments, likely as a result of convergent recombination.

This clonotype has a count of ten or more. Its binding antigen is unknown. No qualities accompany the bases; no much larger clone lies one base away. V is clipped by 3 bases and J by 5 bases, and the sequence between their germline boundaries is 14 bases long. In the germline V gene, CDR1 corresponds to SGHVS and CDR2 to FQNEAQ. The CDR3 runs 15 amino acids, cysteine and phenylalanine included. The entry retains the CDR3 DNA only, 45 bases that are in frame from base 1. This sample was sequenced with an Illumina NovaSeq 6000. Synthesis of TCR cDNA relied on 5'RACE template switching, a step that introduced a universal primer site along with unique molecular identifiers. Priming for cDNA synthesis came from both the TCR alpha and TCR beta constant segments. Library amplification used two PCR steps, and the second PCR step added sample barcodes and sequencing adapters. Libraries were sequenced on Illumina HiSeq 2500 (2x100 bp) or NovaSeq (2x150 bp). Per the source publication's procedure: Reads were demultiplexed and collapsed into UMI consensus sequences with MIGEC, and V(D)J alignment was performed with MiXCR. Clonotypes responding to the vaccine were identified with edgeR on replicate PBMC samples, with the criteria of FDR below 0.01 and a log2 fold change above 5 up to day 15. Each bulk clonotype received a CD4 or CD8 identity based on whether the sequenced CD4 or CD8 repertoire contained that clonotype at higher abundance. TCRdb's own reprocessing of the public reads used fastp at Q25 and MiXCR and kept productive beta chains. For every CDR3 protein sequence, its rows merge into one entry that carries the most common genes and DNA. These V and J calls derive from TCRdb rather than the authors' analysis. The sample table lists around 250,000 distinct CDR3 sequences, roughly 5% of them with a count of one. The top ten clonotypes cover less than 3.5% of the sample.

Read against the paper, the sample's treatment or condition label means: live attenuated yellow fever vaccine strain. A standard Ficoll-Paque protocol was used to isolate PBMCs from peripheral blood. Dynabeads CD4 and CD8 positive selection kits were used to isolate the CD4 and CD8 T-cell fractions. RNA was extracted with TriZol from bulk PBMCs, CD4 and CD8 fractions, and dextramer-positive and dextramer-negative fractions. The rearranged segments are TRBV7-8 and TRBJ1-5, with a weak D call of TRBD1 (5 bases match). This sequence originates from a man younger than 30 who received the YFV17D yellow fever vaccine. This material consisted of CD4+ T cells sorted from PBMCs, taken on the day of the yellow fever booster vaccination. The CDR3 here reads CASSFSGIRDQPQHF. The nucleotide sequence reads TGTGCCAGCAGCTTCTCAGGGATCCGCGATCAGCCCCAGCATTTT.